This T cell receptor beta chain stems from a study of blood T cells in healthy people across ages. Findings and caveats of the study: Getting older went along with TCR beta diversity per million T cells dropping roughly linearly.

With a J-beta primer mix and a sample-barcoded 5' primer, a second PCR ran roughly 6 to 12 cycles. TCRdb passed the 5' RACE reads through MiXCR, listing each CDR3 protein once. The sample holds about 1.6 million distinct CDR3 sequences; 30% to 35% are singletons and the top ten take roughly 12%. The V end was cut by 2 bases, the J end by 7 bases, with 6 bases between. The CDR3 contains 10 residues. Germline CDR1 and CDR2: DFQATT and SNEGSKA (reference sequence). In regard to this clonotype: Antigen: not known.

The sequence derives from a woman younger than 45 in good health. The chain uses TRBV20-1 and TRBJ2-7; no clear D gene. Sequenced sample: blood. The CDR3 coding sequence is TGCAGTGCTAGATCCGAGGAGCAGTACTTC. The encoded protein is CSARSEEQYF.